These 7 T cell receptor beta chains originate from one sample sequenced in a study of blood T cell repertoires in COVID-19. Measured with immunoSEQ multiplex PCR; TCRdb has only the in-frame clones, and not every one. The sample holds about 94,000 clones, approximately 83% seen once. Sequencing was done on a sample of peripheral blood. These receptors originate from a man aged 60 to 75 with acute or convalescent COVID-19.

The V call is TRBV6-1, the J call TRBJ1-1; the D gene is possibly TRBD1 (5 bases). Germline V CDR1 and CDR2: MNHNS, SASEGT. There are 14 residues in the CDR3. Deletions cut 3 bases from V and 2 bases from J, with 10 bases between. CDR3 in amino acids: CASSDFWTNTEAFF. The CDR3 bases are TGTGCCAGCAGTGATTTTTGGACAAACACTGAAGCTTTCTTT.

The rearrangement links TRBV4-1 to TRBJ1-1; a weak D match, TRBD1 (5 bases). The ends were cut back, 0 bases at V and 1 base at J, with 6 bases in the middle. In germline, CDR1 is MGHRA, CDR2 YSYEKL. The CDR3 is 14 amino acids. The CDR3 DNA is TGCGCCAGCAGCCAAGATAGGGGGAACACTGAAGCTTTCTTT. Translated, it gives CASSQDRGNTEAFF.

The V gene is TRBV4-3, the J gene TRBJ2-3, with 7 nucleotides matching TRBD1. Germline V CDR1 and CDR2: LGHNA, YSLEER. J gave up 0 bases and V 3 bases, and 12 bases lay outside the gene matches. There are 18 residues in the CDR3. The chain's CDR3 is CASSQTPPTGLSTDTQYF. Written as DNA, the CDR3 is TGCGCCAGCAGCCAGACCCCGCCGACAGGGTTAAGCACAGATACGCAGTATTTT.

The genes are TRBV10-2 and TRBJ1-6; perhaps TRBD1 as D (6 bases). CDR3 length equals 16 residues. Germline loops: CDR1 WSHSY, CDR2 SAAADI. Trimming removed 3 bases from V and 4 bases from J, with 13 bases in between. The DNA for the CDR3 is TGCGCCAGCAGTGACCCAACAGGGTCGTATAATTCACCCCTCCACTTT. This gives the protein CASSDPTGSYNSPLHF.

This chain uses TRBV30 with TRBJ2-5; perhaps TRBD1 as D (6 bases). The CDR3 totals 13 residues. Trimming took 4 bases from V and 5 from J, leaving 14 bases between them. Per the germline V gene, CDR1 is GTSNPN and CDR2 is SVGIG (reference sequence). CDR3 region: CAWTTGSAETQYF. The CDR3 bases are TGTGCCTGGACGACAGGATCGGCGGAGACCCAGTACTTC. The entire variable domain, with the rest obtained from reference TRBV30 and TRBJ2-5, is as follows: SQTIHQWPATLVQPVGSPLSLECTVEGTSNPNLYWYRQAAGRGLQLLFYSVGIGQISSEVPQNLSASRPQDRQFILSSKKLLLSDSGFYLCAWTTGSAETQYFGPGTRLLVL.

The chain uses TRBV5-1 and TRBJ2-2; tentative D call: TRBD2 (5 bases). The V and J ends lost 0 bases and 2 bases respectively, with 8 bases between them. The CDR3 runs to 15 residues. CDR1 SGHRS and CDR2 YFSETQ come from the germline V gene. The CDR3 bases are TGCGCCAGCAGCTTGGACGCGGGTAACACCGGGGAGCTGTTTTTT. Translating it yields CASSLDAGNTGELFF.

J is TRBJ1-2 and V is TRBV7-9; 8 bases align to TRBD1. The V segment lost 5 bases and the J segment 2 bases; nucleotides outside the gene matches: 7. This CDR3 has 15 amino acids. Germline V gene data show CDR1 as SEHNR and CDR2 as FQNEAQ (reference sequence). CDR3 region: CASSPAGGLNYGYTF. The CDR3 region has the DNA TGTGCCAGCAGCCCGGCAGGGGGCTTAAACTATGGCTACACCTTC.